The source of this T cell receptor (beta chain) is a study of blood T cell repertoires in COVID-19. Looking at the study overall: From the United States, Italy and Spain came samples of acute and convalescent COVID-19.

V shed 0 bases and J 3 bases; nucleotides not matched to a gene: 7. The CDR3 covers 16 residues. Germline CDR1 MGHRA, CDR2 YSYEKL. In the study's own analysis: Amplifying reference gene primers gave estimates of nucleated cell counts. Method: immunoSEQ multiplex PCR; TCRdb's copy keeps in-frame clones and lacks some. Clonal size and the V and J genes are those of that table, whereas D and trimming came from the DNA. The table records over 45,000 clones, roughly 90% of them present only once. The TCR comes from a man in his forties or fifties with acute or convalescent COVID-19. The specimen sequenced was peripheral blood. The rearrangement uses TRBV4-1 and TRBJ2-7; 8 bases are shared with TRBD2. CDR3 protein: CASSQDPSGSNYEQYF. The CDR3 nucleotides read TGCGCCAGCAGCCAAGATCCCAGCGGGAGTAACTACGAGCAGTACTTC.